This TCR beta chain was identified during a study of T cells in localized non-small cell lung cancer. Details on this clone: Its antigen is as yet unknown.

Germline V gene data show CDR1 as SGHDN and CDR2 as FVKESK. V dropped 0 bases and J dropped 4; count of bases not matched to a gene: 9. CDR3 length equals 19 residues. This table comes from immunoSEQ multiplex PCR, and its TCRdb copy is limited to in-frame clones, with some not included. The sample has about 1,500 clones; 36% are singletons. Whole-study findings and limits: For the top 100 tumor clones, a median approximately 50 also appeared in adjacent lung. Tumor trailed uninvolved adjacent lung in T cell clonality, which peaked there. Because only a single region of the tumor was sequenced, heterogeneity remains possible.

V is TRBV14 and J is TRBJ2-2; 12 bases align to TRBD2. Sequencing used lung tumor tissue, obtained before any cancer treatment. The receptor comes from a woman aged 35-75 years with stage I lung adenocarcinoma. CDR3 region: CASSQDLPSGGAATGELFF. In DNA form, the CDR3 reads TGTGCCAGCAGCCAAGATCTCCCTAGCGGGGGGGCTGCCACCGGGGAGCTGTTTTTT.